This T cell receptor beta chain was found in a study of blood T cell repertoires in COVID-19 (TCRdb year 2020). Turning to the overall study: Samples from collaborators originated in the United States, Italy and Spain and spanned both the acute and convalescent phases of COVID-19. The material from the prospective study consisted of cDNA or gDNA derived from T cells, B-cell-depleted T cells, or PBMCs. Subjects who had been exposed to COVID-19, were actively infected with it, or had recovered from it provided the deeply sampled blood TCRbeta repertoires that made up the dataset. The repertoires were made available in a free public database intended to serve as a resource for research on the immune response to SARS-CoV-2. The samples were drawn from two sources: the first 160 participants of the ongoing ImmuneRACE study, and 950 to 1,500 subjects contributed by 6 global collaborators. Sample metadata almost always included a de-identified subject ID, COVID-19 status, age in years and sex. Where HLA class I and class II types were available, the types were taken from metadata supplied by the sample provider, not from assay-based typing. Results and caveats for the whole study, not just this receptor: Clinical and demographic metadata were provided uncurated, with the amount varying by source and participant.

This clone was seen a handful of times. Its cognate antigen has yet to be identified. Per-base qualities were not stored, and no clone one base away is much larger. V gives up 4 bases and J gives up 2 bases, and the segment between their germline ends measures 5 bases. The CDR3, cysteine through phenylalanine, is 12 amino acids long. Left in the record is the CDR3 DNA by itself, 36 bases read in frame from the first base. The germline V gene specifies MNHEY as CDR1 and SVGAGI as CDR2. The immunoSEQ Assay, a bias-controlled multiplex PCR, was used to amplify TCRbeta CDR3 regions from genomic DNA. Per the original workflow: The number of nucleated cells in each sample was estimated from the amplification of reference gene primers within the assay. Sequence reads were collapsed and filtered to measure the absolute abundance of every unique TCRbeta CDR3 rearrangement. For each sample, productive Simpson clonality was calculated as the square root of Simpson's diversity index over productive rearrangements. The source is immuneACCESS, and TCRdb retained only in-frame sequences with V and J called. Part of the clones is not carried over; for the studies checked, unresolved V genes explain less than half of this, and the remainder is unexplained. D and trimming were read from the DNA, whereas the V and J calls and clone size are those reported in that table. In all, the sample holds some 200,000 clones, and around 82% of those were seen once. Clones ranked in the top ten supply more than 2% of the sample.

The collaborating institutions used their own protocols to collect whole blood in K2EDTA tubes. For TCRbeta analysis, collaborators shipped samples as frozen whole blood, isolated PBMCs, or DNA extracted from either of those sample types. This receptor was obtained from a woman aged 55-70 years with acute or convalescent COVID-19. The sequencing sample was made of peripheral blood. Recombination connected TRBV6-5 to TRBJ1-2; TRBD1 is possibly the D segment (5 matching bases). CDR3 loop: CASSSGNYGYTF. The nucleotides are TGTGCCAGCAGTTCAGGGAACTATGGCTACACCTTC.